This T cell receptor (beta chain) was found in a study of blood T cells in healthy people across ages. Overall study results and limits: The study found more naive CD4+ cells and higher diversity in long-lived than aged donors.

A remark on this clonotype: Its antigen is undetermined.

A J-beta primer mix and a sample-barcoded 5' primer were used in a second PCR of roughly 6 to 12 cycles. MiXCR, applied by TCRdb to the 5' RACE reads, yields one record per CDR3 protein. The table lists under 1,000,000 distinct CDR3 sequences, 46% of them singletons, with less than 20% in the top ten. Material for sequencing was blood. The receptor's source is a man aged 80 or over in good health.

CDR3 DNA sequence: TGTGCCAGCAGCGTAGTGGGGGGGCGTGCAGATACGCAGTATTTT. This codes for CASSVVGGRADTQYF. This chain uses TRBV9 with TRBJ2-3; possible D gene TRBD2, 7 bases. Germline lookup yields CDR1 SGDLS and CDR2 YYNGEE. Between the trimmed V and J ends, which lost 0 bases and 4 bases, there was a span of 12 bases. The CDR3 has 15 residues.